This T cell receptor (beta chain) was captured in a study of T cell changes during pregnancy in multiple sclerosis. TCRdb keeps only in-frame clones here, not all; method: immunoSEQ multiplex PCR. The sample records roughly 48,000 clones, 88% being singletons. The CDR3 extends over 16 amino acids. The V gene's germline CDR1 is SGHNT and CDR2 YYREEE (reference sequence). The V gene end was trimmed by 2 bases and the J gene end by 4 bases; junction bases not matched to a gene: 6. The clonotype originates from a female donor with multiple sclerosis, enrolled in a pregnancy study. The chain carries TRBV5-4 and TRBJ2-1, with 10 bases lining up with TRBD2. This sample comprised CD4+ T cells from peripheral blood mononuclear cells, obtained in the second trimester of pregnancy. CDR3 nucleotide sequence: TGTGCCAGCAGCTTCAGTCTAGCGGGGGTTTACAATGAGCAGTTCTTC. Amino acid sequence: CASSFSLAGVYNEQFF.